These T cell receptor beta chains were read from a single sample in a study of T-cell reconstitution after alpha-beta-depleted transplantation in children. TCRdb reanalysed the PCR reads using MiXCR and keeps one entry per CDR3 protein. Here the sample spans 95,000 to 120,000 distinct CDR3 sequences, around 6.4% being singletons. The starting material was PBMCs, mostly from graft donor cells, obtained 360 days after TCRalphabeta/CD19-depleted stem cell transplant. The receptors shown here come from a male patient aged 2-15 years who had a stem cell transplant for acute lymphoblastic leukemia, so the T cells may come from the graft donor. Each CDR3 is given with its conserved first and last residue. The order of the fields is D gene, J gene, clone size, V gene, CDR3 protein, CDR3 DNA. A D gene is named only where the DNA matches it firmly. Clone size is shown for a subset of rows, as once, few, many or a class of expanded clone.

D: NA; J: TRBJ2-3; size: many; V: TRBV28; CDR3: CASLGFTDTQYF; DNA: TGTGCCAGCCTAGGGTTCACAGATACGCAGTATTTT
D: NA; J: TRBJ1-5; size: many; V: TRBV6-6; CDR3: CAGSGLGGQPQHF; DNA: TGTGCCGGATCCGGTCTTGGAGGTCAGCCCCAGCATTTT
D: NA; J: TRBJ2-7; size: many; V: TRBV7-9; CDR3: CASSHVGYEQYF; DNA: TGTGCCAGCAGCCACGTTGGATACGAGCAGTACTTC
D: NA; J: TRBJ2-2; size: few; V: TRBV10-3; CDR3: CAIRWGASDTGELFF; DNA: TGTGCCATCAGATGGGGGGCTTCGGACACCGGGGAGCTGTTTTTT
D: TRBD1; J: TRBJ2-1; size: few; V: TRBV12-5; CDR3: CASGPGQGIDEQFF; DNA: TGTGCTAGTGGTCCGGGACAGGGAATTGATGAGCAGTTCTTC
D: NA; J: TRBJ1-4; size: many; V: TRBV25-1; CDR3: CASSESGGDEKLFF; DNA: TGTGCCAGCTCCGAATCCGGGGGGGATGAAAAACTGTTTTTT
D: NA; J: TRBJ2-2; size: many; V: TRBV10-1; CDR3: CASSWTDTGELFF; DNA: TGCGCCAGCAGTTGGACAGACACCGGGGAGCTGTTTTTT
D: NA; J: TRBJ2-2; size: NA; V: TRBV7-6; CDR3: CASSAYPGHLTGELFF; DNA: TGTGCCAGCAGCGCCTATCCGGGACACCTCACCGGGGAGCTGTTTTTT
D: NA; J: TRBJ1-2; size: few; V: TRBV9; CDR3: CASSEGRGYTF; DNA: TGTGCCAGCAGCGAGGGCCGGGGCTACACCTTC
D: NA; J: TRBJ2-7; size: NA; V: TRBV6-5; CDR3: CASSYSHEQYF; DNA: TGTGCCAGCAGTTACAGTCACGAGCAGTACTTC
D: TRBD1; J: TRBJ2-7; size: many; V: TRBV27; CDR3: CASSRDRGNYEQYF; DNA: TGTGCCAGCAGCCGGGACAGGGGGAACTACGAGCAGTACTTC
D: TRBD2; J: TRBJ2-7; size: NA; V: TRBV6-1; CDR3: CASSPSGTPYEQYF; DNA: TGTGCCAGCAGTCCTAGCGGGACCCCCTACGAGCAGTACTTC
D: NA; J: TRBJ2-7; size: many; V: TRBV28; CDR3: CASSLSLFTGPSYEQYF; DNA: TGTGCCAGCAGTTTAAGCCTCTTCACAGGACCTTCCTACGAGCAGTACTTC
D: TRBD1; J: TRBJ1-2; size: few; V: TRBV14; CDR3: CASSQNHRGPGYTF; DNA: TGTGCCAGCAGCCAAAATCACAGGGGGCCTGGCTACACCTTC
D: NA; J: TRBJ2-4; size: many; V: TRBV11-2; CDR3: CASSLSSKKNIQYF; DNA: TGTGCCAGCAGCTTAAGTTCAAAGAAAAACATTCAGTACTTC
D: TRBD2; J: TRBJ2-7; size: many; V: TRBV12-3/TRBV12-4; CDR3: CASSFGGFYEQYF; DNA: TGTGCCAGCAGTTTCGGGGGGTTTTACGAGCAGTACTTC
D: TRBD2; J: TRBJ2-1; size: few; V: TRBV27; CDR3: CASSYTGTSFHEQFF; DNA: TGTGCCAGCAGTTACACCGGGACTAGCTTCCATGAGCAGTTCTTC
D: TRBD2; J: TRBJ2-1; size: many; V: TRBV28; CDR3: CASSSLSGQSSYNEQFF; DNA: TGTGCCAGCAGTTCGCTTAGCGGGCAATCCTCCTACAATGAGCAGTTCTTC